This T cell receptor beta chain was identified during a study of cytomegalovirus exposure and HLA in healthy donors. J was trimmed by 3 bases and V by 4 bases; bases with no gene match: 7. This CDR3 has 15 residues. The V gene's germline CDR1 is MGHRA and CDR2 YSYEKL. PCR primers comprised 60 Vbeta and 13 Jbeta primers. The assay was immunoSEQ multiplex PCR, and TCRdb's table has in-frame clones only and misses some. The table records roughly 110,000 clones, about 80% of them present only once. The V gene is TRBV4-1, the J gene TRBJ2-3; 7 bases align to TRBD2. Material: PBMCs. The sequence derives from a woman between 25 and 40 years old in good health and CMV-seropositive. The CDR3 region is CASSPVWEGTDTQYF. CDR3 nucleotide sequence: TGCGCCAGCAGCCCAGTGTGGGAGGGGACAGATACGCAGTATTTT.